The clone carrying this T cell receptor beta chain was counted only a few times. These data belong to a study of blood T cell repertoires in COVID-19. At the level of the study: Samples taken during acute and convalescent COVID-19 were collected in the United States, Italy and Spain.

Germline V lookup: CDR1 MNHEY, CDR2 SVGAGI. The CDR3 runs to 15 residues. V lost 0 bases and J lost 4, with 12 bases in between. In the original analysis: Using reference gene primer amplification, nucleated cell counts were estimated. Profiled with immunoSEQ multiplex PCR; TCRdb holds only in-frame clones, not every one. The V and J calls and clone size were taken over from that table, and D and trimming were inferred from the DNA. The data show 150,000 to 200,000 clones, about four fifths seen once. The receptor comes from a man aged 65 to 79 with active or convalescent COVID-19. Material: peripheral blood. The chain couples TRBV6-5 to TRBJ1-1, with unresolved D. The CDR3 protein is CASSYSRGGITEAFF. CDR3 nucleotide sequence: TGTGCCAGCAGTTACTCCCGGGGAGGAATCACTGAAGCTTTCTTT.